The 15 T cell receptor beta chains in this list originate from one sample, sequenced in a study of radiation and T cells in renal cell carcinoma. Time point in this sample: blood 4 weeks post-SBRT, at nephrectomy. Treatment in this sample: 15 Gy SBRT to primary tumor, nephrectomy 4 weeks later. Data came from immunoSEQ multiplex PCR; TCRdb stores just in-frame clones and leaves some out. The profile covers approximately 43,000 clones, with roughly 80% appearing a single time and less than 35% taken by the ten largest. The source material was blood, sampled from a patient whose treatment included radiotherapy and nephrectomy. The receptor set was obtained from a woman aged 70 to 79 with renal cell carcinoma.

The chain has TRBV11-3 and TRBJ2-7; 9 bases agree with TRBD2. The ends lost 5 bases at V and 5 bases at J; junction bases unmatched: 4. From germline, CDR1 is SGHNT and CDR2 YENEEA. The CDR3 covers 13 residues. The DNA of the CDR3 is TGTGCCAGCAGCCTTAGCGGGAGCCACGAGCAGTACTTC. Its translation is CASSLSGSHEQYF.

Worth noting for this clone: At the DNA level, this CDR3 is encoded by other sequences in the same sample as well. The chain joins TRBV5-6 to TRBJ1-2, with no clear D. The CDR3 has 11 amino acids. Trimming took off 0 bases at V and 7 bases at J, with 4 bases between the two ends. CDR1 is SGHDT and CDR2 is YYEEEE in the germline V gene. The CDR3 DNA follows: TGTGCCAGCAGCTTGGACCGTGGCTACACCTTC. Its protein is CASSLDRGYTF. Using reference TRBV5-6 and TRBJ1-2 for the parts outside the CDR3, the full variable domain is DAGVTQSPTHLIKTRGQQVTLRCSPKSGHDTVSWYQQALGQGPQFIFQYYEEEERQRGNFPDRFSGHQFPNYSSELNVNALLLGDSALYLCASSLDRGYTFGSGTRLTVV.

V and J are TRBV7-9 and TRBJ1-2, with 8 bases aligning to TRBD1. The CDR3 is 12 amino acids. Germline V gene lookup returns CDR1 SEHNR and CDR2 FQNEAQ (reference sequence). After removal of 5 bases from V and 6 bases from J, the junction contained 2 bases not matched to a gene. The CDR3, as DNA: TGTGCCAGCAGCCAGACAGGGGATGGCTACACCTTC. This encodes CASSQTGDGYTF.

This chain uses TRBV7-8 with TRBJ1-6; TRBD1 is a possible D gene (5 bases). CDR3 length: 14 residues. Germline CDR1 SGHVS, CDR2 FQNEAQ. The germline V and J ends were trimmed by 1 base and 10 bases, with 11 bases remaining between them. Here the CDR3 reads CASSLDQGQSPLHF. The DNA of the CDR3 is TGTGCCAGCAGCTTAGATCAGGGCCAGTCACCCCTCCACTTT.

The CDR3 reads CASSDYIDTEAFF. The CDR3 DNA reads as TGTGCCAGCAGTGACTACATAGACACTGAAGCTTTCTTT. The V call is TRBV6-5, the J call TRBJ1-1, with D unclear. The CDR3 loop spans 13 amino acids. Germline-derived CDR1 and CDR2 are MNHEY and SVGAGI. V was cut by 5 bases and J by 3 bases, with 10 bases left in between.

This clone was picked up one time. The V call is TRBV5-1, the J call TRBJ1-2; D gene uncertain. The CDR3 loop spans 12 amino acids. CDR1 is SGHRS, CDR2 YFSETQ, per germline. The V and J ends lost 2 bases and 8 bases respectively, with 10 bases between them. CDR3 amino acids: CASSLEGGGYTF. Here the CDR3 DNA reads TGCGCCAGCAGCTTAGAGGGTGGAGGCTACACCTTC.

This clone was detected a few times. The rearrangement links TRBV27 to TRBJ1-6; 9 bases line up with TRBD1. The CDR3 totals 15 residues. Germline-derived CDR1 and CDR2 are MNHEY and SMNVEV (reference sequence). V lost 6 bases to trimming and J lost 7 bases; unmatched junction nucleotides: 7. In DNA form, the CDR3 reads TGTGCCAGCAGAAAAGTCGACAGGGGGAATTCACCCCTCCACTTT. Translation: CASRKVDRGNSPLHF.

The CDR3 region has the DNA TGTGCCAGTAGTATAGAGGGGGCTGAAGCTTTCTTT. The encoded protein is CASSIEGAEAFF. J is TRBJ1-1 and V is TRBV19, with a possible D match to TRBD1 (5 bases). The CDR3 runs to 12 residues. Germline CDR1 LNHDA, CDR2 SQIVND (reference sequence). The V and J ends lost 0 bases and 6 bases respectively, with 5 bases between them.

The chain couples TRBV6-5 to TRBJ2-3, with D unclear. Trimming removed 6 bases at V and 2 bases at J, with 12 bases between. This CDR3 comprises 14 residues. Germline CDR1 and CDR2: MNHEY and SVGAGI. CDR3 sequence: CASRSQQITDTQYF. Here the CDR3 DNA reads TGTGCCAGCAGATCACAGCAGATCACAGATACGCAGTATTTT.

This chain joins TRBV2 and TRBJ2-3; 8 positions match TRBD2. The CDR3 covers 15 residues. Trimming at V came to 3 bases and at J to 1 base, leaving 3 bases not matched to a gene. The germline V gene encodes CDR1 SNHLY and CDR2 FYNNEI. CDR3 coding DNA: TGTGCCAGCAGTGATGGGCGGGGGGGCACAGATACGCAGTATTTT. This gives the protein CASSDGRGGTDTQYF.

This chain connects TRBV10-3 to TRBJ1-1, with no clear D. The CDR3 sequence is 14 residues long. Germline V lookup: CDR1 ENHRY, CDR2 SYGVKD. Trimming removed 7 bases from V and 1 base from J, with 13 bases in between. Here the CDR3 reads CAITQRAQNTEAFF. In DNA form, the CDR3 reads TGTGCCATCACACAGAGGGCCCAGAACACTGAAGCTTTCTTT.

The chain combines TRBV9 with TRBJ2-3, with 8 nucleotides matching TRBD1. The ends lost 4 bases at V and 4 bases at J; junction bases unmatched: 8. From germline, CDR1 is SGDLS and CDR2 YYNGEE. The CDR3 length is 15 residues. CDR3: CASSLQGAPADTQYF. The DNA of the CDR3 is TGTGCCAGCAGCCTGCAGGGGGCCCCCGCAGATACGCAGTATTTT.

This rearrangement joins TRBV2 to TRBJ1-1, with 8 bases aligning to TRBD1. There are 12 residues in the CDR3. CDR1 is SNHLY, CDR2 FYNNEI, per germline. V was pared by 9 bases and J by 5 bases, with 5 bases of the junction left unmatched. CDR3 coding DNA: TGTGCCAGTAAGACAGGGGTTACTGAAGCTTTCTTT. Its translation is CASKTGVTEAFF.

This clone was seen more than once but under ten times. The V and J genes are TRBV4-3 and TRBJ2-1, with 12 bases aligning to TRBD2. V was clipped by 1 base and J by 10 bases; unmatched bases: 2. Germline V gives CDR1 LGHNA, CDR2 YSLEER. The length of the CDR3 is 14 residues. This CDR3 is CASSQAGLAGEQFF. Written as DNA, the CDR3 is TGCGCCAGCAGCCAAGCAGGACTAGCGGGAGAGCAGTTCTTC.

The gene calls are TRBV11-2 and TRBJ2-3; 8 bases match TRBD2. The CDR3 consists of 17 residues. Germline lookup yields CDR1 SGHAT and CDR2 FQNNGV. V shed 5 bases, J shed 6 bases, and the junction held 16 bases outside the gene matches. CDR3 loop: CASSLTHEVAGSDTQYF. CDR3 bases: TGTGCCAGCAGCCTAACCCATGAGGTAGCGGGATCGGATACGCAGTATTTT.